This T cell receptor beta chain was identified during a study of response to subunit inactivated influenza vaccine (dated by TCRdb to 2017 to 2018). A note on the overall study: The study used deep quantitative T cell receptor repertoire profiling to track responses to a trivalent subunit inactivated influenza vaccine. Study-wide findings and limitations: According to the authors, only a limited number of new T cells may be recruited by each seasonal influenza vaccination.

This clonotype was counted between two and nine times. This receptor's antigen is unknown. It has no much larger one-base neighbor in the sample; base qualities were not kept. CDR1 LNHDA and CDR2 SQIVND were looked up in the germline V gene (reference sequence). V and J lose 5 bases and 1 base, and a span of 14 bases separates them. Including the terminal cysteine and phenylalanine, the CDR3 comprises 15 residues. Solely the CDR3 DNA is kept, with 45 bases framed from the first base. Libraries came from RT-PCR. The sequencer listed for this sample is Illumina HiSeq 2500. The public sequencing data were trimmed at Q25 with fastp and processed into clonotypes with MiXCR by TCRdb, which kept only in-frame beta chains. Each record represents a unique CDR3 protein, reported with the most common genes and DNA among its rows. This sample lists hundreds of thousands of distinct CDR3 sequences; roughly 22% were detected once. About a tenth of the sample is in the top ten clones.

This chain joins TRBV19 to TRBJ1-1; possibly the D gene is TRBD1, per 6 matching bases. The TCR was taken from a man between 45 and 75 years old who received an inactivated influenza vaccine. Donor details come from another sample of the same person, matched by shared clones. The material sequenced was PBMCs from blood, taken 21 months after vaccination. CDR3 protein: CASSGAMTGNTEAFF. In nucleotide form, the sequence is TGTGCCAGTAGTGGAGCGATGACAGGGAACACTGAAGCTTTCTTT. Extended through the reference TRBV19 and TRBJ1-1 proteins, this CDR3 yields the full variable domain: DGGITQSPKYLFRKEGQNVTLSCEQNLNHDAMYWYRQDPGQGLRLIYYSQIVNDFQKGDIAEGYSVSREKKESFPLTVTSAQKNPTAFYLCASSGAMTGNTEAFFGQGTRLTVV.